This TCR beta chain was sequenced during a study of blood T cells in healthy people across ages (dated by TCRdb to 2013 to 2016). Describing the broader study: In model experiments, template switching captured about one uniquely barcoded TCR beta cDNA molecule for every two T cells. To track age-related changes in TCR beta repertoire diversity, the study relied on deep sequencing normalized with unique cDNA molecular identifiers. The donors were divided into four age groups: young (average 16 years), middle-aged (approximately 39), aged (62) and long-lived (about 84). To avoid experimental bias, donors of different ages were randomly spread across the sequencing lanes. The study analyzed two additional independent replicas of 1 million unique cDNA reads from the same blood draw for two donors, one aged 18 to 30 and one aged 80 or older. Beyond this particular receptor, the publication reports: Since profiling was done on bulk unsorted PBMCs, naive and antigen-experienced compartments could not be conclusively compared. Because donor CMV infection status was unknown, age-related changes in expanded clonotypes were potentially confounded. Compared with the aged group, the long-lived group had more naive CD4+ T cells, fewer expanded clones and increased TCR diversity, a pattern suggesting age selection. As age increased, observed TCR beta diversity per million T cells dropped in a roughly linear way, and a significant reduction was already evident by age about 36. Total diversity estimates from one million sequenced T cells were considered lower bounds and underestimates. A strong correlation was found between observed TCR beta diversity and the percentage of naive T cells measured by flow cytometry.

The germline V and J ends show losses of 4 bases and 10 bases respectively, and no gene match explains 5 bases of the junction. Measured from the cysteine to the phenylalanine, the CDR3 is 13 residues long. CDR3 DNA is the only sequence kept; it has 39 bases, read in frame from the first base. The germline V gene supplies CDR1 LGHNA and CDR2 YNFKEQ. The library was obtained by 5' RACE. Sequencing was carried out with an Illumina HiSeq 2500. A second about 7 to 12 cycle PCR used a sample-barcoded 5' primer and a J-beta primer mix. A unique molecular identifier was introduced onto each TCR beta cDNA molecule by a template-switch 5' adaptor carrying 12 random nucleotides. At least 2.5 million CDR3-containing paired-end reads were obtained from each sample. The Mint cDNA synthesis kit, primed by a TRBC-specific oligonucleotide, was used to synthesize first-strand cDNA from all RNA. Following uracil-DNA glycosylase treatment, all cDNA underwent a first 18-cycle PCR with the universal primers M1SS and BC2_uni_R. For the original study's pipeline: For normalization, 1 million high-quality reads were randomly selected from each sample, with every read carrying a distinct molecular identifier. Instead of being binned into consensus sequences, reads with shared molecular identifiers were discarded. MiTCR, run with a Q25 quality threshold and the strictest error-elimination algorithm, handled CDR3 identification, clonotype clustering and error correction. A nonparametric unseen species model with Euler transformation was used to estimate a lower bound on total TCR beta diversity. The public reads were quality trimmed at Q25 with fastp and then assembled into clones with MiXCR by TCRdb, keeping productive beta chains. Entries are consolidated by CDR3 protein sequence, retaining the most common genes and DNA. It is TCRdb's table, rather than the study itself, that gives the V and J calls and clone size. Present in this sample are hundreds of thousands of distinct CDR3 sequences, 25% to 35% of which were seen just once. The ten top clones hold 15% to 19% of the sample.

Donors were 40 or so systemically healthy Caucasian individuals from Russia aged about 6 to 100 years. Each donor gave about 9.7 milliliters of peripheral blood, drawn into EDTA-treated Vacutainer tubes. Ficoll-Paque density-gradient centrifugation was used to isolate PBMCs, with at least 7 million per sample. Total RNA, at least 6 micrograms per sample, was extracted from PBMCs with Trizol reagent. For every donor, flow cytometry on a PBMC aliquot measured the percentage of naive CD45RAhigh/CD27high T cells. This clonotype has ten or more counts. Its antigen target is currently unknown. No much larger clone exists at a distance of one base, and base qualities are not known.

The receptor's source is a woman of 80 years or more in good health. The material sequenced was blood. The sequence links TRBV4-2 to TRBJ2-1, with 9 middle bases fitting TRBD1. Read as DNA, the sequence is TGTGCCAGCAGCCCAACAGGGGGCGTCGAGCAGTTCTTC. It translates to CASSPTGGVEQFF.